The clone carrying this TCR beta chain was counted a single time. Its antigen remains unknown. Researchers ran the PCR with 60 Vbeta and 13 Jbeta primers. The protocol was immunoSEQ multiplex PCR, while the TCRdb copy is restricted to in-frame clones and leaves out a portion. This repertoire shows around 170,000 clones, approximately 80% found once; its top ten account for under 1.5%. This sample stems from a study of cytomegalovirus exposure and HLA in healthy donors. Study background: Researchers previously reported finding 90 million to 120 million unique TCR beta sequences from approximately 200 million T cells. Study results and limitations: Several V segments, TRBV6-2 and TRBV6-3 among them, could not be told apart and were dropped. A missense variant in DCLRE1C was later tied to TCR beta V- and J-gene trimming.

V trimming: 2 bases; J trimming: 6 bases; junction bases outside the gene matches: 0. The CDR3 has 13 amino acids. In germline, CDR1 is LNHDA, CDR2 SQIVND (reference sequence). The receptor's source is a girl aged 5-17 years in good health and CMV-seropositive. This chain connects TRBV19 to TRBJ2-1; TRBD2 aligns across 8 bases. Sequenced sample: PBMCs. For the CDR3, the DNA is TGTGCCAGTAGTATAAGCGGGAGCAATGAGCAGTTCTTC. Translated: CASSISGSNEQFF.